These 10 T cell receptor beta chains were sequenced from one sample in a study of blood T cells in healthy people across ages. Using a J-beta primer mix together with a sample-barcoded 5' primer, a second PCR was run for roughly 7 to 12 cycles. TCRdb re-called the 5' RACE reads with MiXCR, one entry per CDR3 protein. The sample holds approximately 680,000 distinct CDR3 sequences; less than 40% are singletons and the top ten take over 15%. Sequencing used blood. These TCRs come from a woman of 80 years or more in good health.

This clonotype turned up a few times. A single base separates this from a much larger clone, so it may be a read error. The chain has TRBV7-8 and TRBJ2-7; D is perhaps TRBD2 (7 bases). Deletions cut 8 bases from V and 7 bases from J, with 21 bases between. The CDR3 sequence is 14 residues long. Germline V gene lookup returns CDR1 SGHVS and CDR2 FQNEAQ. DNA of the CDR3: TGTGCCAGCGGCGGGGGCTGGAGTAACAATGAGCAGTACTTC. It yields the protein CASGGGWSNNEQYF.

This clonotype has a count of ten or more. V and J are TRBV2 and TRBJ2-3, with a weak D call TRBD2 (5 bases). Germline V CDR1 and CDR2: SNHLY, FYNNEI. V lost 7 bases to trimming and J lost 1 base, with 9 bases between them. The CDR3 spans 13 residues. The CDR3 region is CASKSEGTDTQYF. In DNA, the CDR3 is TGTGCCAGCAAATCGGAGGGCACAGATACGCAGTATTTT.

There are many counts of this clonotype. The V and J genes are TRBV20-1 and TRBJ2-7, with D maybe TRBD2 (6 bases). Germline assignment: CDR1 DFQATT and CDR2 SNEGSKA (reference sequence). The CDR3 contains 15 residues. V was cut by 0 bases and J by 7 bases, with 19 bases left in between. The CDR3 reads CSARDQEGYLGEQYF. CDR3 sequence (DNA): TGCAGTGCTAGAGATCAGGAGGGCTACTTGGGGGAGCAGTACTTC.

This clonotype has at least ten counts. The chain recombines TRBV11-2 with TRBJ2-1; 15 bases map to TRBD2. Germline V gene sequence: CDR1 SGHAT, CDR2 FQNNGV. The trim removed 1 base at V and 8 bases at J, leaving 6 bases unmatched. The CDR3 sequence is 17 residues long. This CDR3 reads CASSLGTSGGAYDEQFF. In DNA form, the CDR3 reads TGTGCCAGCAGCTTAGGGACTAGCGGGGGGGCCTATGATGAGCAGTTCTTC.

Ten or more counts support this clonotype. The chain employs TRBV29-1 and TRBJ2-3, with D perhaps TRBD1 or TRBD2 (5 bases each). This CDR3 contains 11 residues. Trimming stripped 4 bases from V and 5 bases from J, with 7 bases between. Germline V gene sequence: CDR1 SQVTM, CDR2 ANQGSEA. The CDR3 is CSVVGGDTQYF. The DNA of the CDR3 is TGCAGCGTTGTTGGGGGAGATACGCAGTATTTT.

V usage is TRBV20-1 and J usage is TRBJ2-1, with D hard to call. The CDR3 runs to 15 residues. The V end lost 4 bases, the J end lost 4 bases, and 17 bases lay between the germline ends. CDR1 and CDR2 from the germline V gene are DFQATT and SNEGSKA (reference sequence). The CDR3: CSAKRSSLLYNEQFF. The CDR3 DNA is TGCAGTGCTAAAAGGAGCTCGCTTTTATACAATGAGCAGTTCTTC.

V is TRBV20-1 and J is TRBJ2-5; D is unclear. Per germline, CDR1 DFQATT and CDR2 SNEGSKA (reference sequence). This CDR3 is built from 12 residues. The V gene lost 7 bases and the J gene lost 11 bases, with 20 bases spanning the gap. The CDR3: CSGIGRYNEQYF. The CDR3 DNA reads TGCAGTGGGATTGGACGGTACAATGAGCAGTACTTC.

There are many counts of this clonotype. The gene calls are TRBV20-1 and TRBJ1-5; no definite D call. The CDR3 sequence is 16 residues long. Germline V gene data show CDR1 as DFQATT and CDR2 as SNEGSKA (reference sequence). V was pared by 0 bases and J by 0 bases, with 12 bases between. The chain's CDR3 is CSARDPLDGSNQPQHF. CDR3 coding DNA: TGCAGTGCTAGAGACCCCCTGGACGGTAGCAATCAGCCCCAGCATTTT.

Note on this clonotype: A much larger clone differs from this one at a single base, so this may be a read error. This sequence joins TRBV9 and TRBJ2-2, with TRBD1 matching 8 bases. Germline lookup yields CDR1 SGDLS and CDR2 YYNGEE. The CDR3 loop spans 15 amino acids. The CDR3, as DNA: TGTGCCAGCAGCGTAGGACAGGGGAACACCAGGGAGCTGTTTTTT. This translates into CASSVGQGNTRELFF.

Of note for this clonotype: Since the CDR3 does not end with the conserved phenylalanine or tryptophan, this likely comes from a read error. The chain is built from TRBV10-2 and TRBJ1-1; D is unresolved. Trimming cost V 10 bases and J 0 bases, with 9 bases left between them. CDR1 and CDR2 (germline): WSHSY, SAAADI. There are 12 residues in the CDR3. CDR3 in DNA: TGCGCCACCGGTTGGATGAACACTGAAGCTTTCCTT. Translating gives CATGWMNTEAFL.